This record covers a single T cell receptor (beta chain). The antigen is unknown. The CDR3 is 17 amino acids. The germline CDR1 and CDR2 sequences are SEHNR and FQNEAQ (reference sequence). The assay was immunoSEQ multiplex PCR, and TCRdb's table has in-frame clones only and misses some. The sample shows around 29,000 clones, 75% to 85% of them seen only once. The data derive from a study of somatic mutations in cytotoxic T cells in rheumatoid arthritis. General study results and limits: Increasing age coincided with elevated CD8+ clonality among rheumatoid arthritis patients, though not among healthy controls. Per patient, the largest CD8+ clone was found to exceed 20% of CD8+ cells in about an eighth of the roughly 65 cases.

The receptor's source is an adult with rheumatoid arthritis. The sequencing sample was made of CD8+ T cells sorted from blood. This rearrangement joins TRBV7-9 to TRBJ2-5; 11 bases align to TRBD2. The end of the DNA is better explained by TRBJ2-7, so the J call may be wrong. The CDR3 protein is CATYLLGTSGDTYEQYF. For the CDR3, the DNA is TGTGCCACCTACCTACTGGGGACTAGCGGAGATACCTACGAGCAGTACTTC.